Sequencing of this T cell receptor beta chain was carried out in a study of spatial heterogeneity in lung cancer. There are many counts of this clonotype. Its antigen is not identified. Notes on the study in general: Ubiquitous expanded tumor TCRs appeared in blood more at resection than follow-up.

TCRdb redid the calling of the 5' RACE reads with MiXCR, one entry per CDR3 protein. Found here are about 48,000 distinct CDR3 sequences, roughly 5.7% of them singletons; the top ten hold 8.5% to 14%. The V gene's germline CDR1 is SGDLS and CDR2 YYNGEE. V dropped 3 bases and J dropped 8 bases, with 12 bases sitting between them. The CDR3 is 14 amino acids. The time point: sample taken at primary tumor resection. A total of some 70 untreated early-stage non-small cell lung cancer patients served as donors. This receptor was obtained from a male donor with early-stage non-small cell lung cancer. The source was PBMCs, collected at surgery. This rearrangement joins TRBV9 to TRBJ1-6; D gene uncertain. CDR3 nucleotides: TGTGCCAGCAGCGAGAACCCTCAGGATTCACCCCTCCACTTT. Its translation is CASSENPQDSPLHF.